The next 22 T cell receptor beta chains were all read from a single sample in a study of identical twins. TCRdb called the 5' RACE reads again in MiXCR, with one record for every CDR3 protein. Here the sample spans some 730,000 distinct CDR3 sequences, 18% being singletons. These data also featured in a second study, about T cells expressing NK-cell markers.

Sequencing input: PBMCs. The receptors were gathered from a woman aged 18-35 years in good health.

The table lists this clonotype with a few counts. The V gene is TRBV10-3, the J gene TRBJ1-5, with TRBD1 as a possible D gene (5 bases). V was trimmed by 9 bases and J by 3 bases, leaving 12 bases between them. From germline, CDR1 is ENHRY and CDR2 SYGVKD. This CDR3 spans 13 amino acids. CDR3 DNA sequence: TGTGCCATACGGGGACGAGACAATCAGCCCCAGCATTTT. This sequence encodes CAIRGRDNQPQHF.

This clonotype showed up just a few times. The chain combines TRBV29-1 with TRBJ2-5, with D hard to call. V was pared by 5 bases and J by 2 bases, with 6 bases between. This CDR3 comprises 11 residues. From germline, CDR1 is SQVTM and CDR2 ANQGSEA. The CDR3 DNA follows: TGCAGCGTTCACAGACAAGAGACCCAGTACTTC. Its translation is CSVHRQETQYF.

This clonotype was picked up a small number of times. The CDR3 sequence is CSVEWVRDTQYF. The CDR3, as DNA: TGCAGCGTTGAATGGGTGAGAGATACGCAGTATTTT. V gene TRBV29-1 combines with J gene TRBJ2-3; D ambiguous. This CDR3 has 12 amino acids. Germline V lookup: CDR1 SQVTM, CDR2 ANQGSEA. V was clipped by 2 bases and J by 5 bases, with 8 bases between them.

The gene calls are TRBV2 and TRBJ2-7; D not certain. This CDR3 is built from 14 residues. Germline-derived CDR1 and CDR2 are SNHLY and FYNNEI. Trimming took off 6 bases at V and 4 bases at J, with 16 bases between the two ends. The CDR3 DNA reads as TGTGCCAGCAGGCGGAGAGTCTCTGGGTACGAGCAGTACTTC. Translating it yields CASRRRVSGYEQYF.

The chain recombines TRBV4-1 with TRBJ2-1; no clear D. V was pared by 1 base and J by 0 bases, with 13 bases between. CDR3 length: 17 residues. The germline CDR1 and CDR2 sequences are MGHRA and YSYEKL. The CDR3 DNA reads TGCGCCAGCAGCCAAGGAAGGAATTTCGGCTCCTACAATGAGCAGTTCTTC. It translates to CASSQGRNFGSYNEQFF.

The chain is built from TRBV20-1 and TRBJ2-1; 13 bases are a match to TRBD2. CDR1 DFQATT and CDR2 SNEGSKA come from the germline V gene (reference sequence). The CDR3 has 17 residues. Germline trimming cut 6 bases from V and 2 bases from J; bases unmatched to any gene: 10. The CDR3 spells CSAPGTSGTYPYNEQFF. The CDR3 DNA sequence: TGCAGTGCCCCTGGGACTAGCGGGACCTACCCCTACAATGAGCAGTTCTTC.

The chain combines TRBV3-1 with TRBJ2-7; no definite D call. This CDR3 spans 12 amino acids. Germline V gene lookup returns CDR1 LGHDT and CDR2 YNNKEL (reference sequence). Trimming shortened V by 1 base and J by 3 bases, and 4 bases separated the two germline ends. The CDR3 coding sequence is TGTGCCAGCAGCCAAGTGCGCTACGAGCAGTACTTC. Translated: CASSQVRYEQYF.

This rearrangement joins TRBV3-1 to TRBJ2-1; 9 bases are a match to TRBD2. V was clipped by 2 bases and J by 3 bases; unmatched bases: 8. The CDR3 totals 17 residues. CDR1 LGHDT and CDR2 YNNKEL come from the germline V gene (reference sequence). This chain's CDR3 is CASSQYLAGGIYNEQFF. In DNA form, the CDR3 reads TGTGCCAGCAGCCAATACCTCGCGGGAGGGATCTACAATGAGCAGTTCTTC.

DNA of the CDR3: TGCGCCAGCAGCGCCCGGGCGCAACAAGAGACCCAGTACTTC. Amino acid sequence: CASSARAQQETQYF. The chain has TRBV5-1 and TRBJ2-5, with no clear D. The ends were cut back, 4 bases at V and 2 bases at J, with 12 bases in the middle. The germline CDR1 and CDR2 sequences are SGHRS and YFSETQ. This CDR3 comprises 14 residues.

The chain combines TRBV10-3 with TRBJ2-1; 9 bases agree with TRBD2. Germline V lookup: CDR1 ENHRY, CDR2 SYGVKD. The length of the CDR3 is 13 residues. The ends lost 5 bases at V and 5 bases at J; junction bases unmatched: 1. The CDR3: CAISKRGDNEQFF. The CDR3, as DNA: TGTGCCATCAGTAAGCGGGGGGACAATGAGCAGTTCTTC.

This chain uses TRBV4-3 with TRBJ2-1; possibly TRBD2 for D (6 bases). The germline CDR1 and CDR2 sequences are LGHNA and YSLEER. This CDR3 spans 15 amino acids. Deletions cut 1 base from V and 2 bases from J, with 9 bases between. CDR3 amino acids: CASSQAGVPYNEQFF. CDR3 sequence (DNA): TGCGCCAGCAGCCAAGCGGGAGTGCCCTACAATGAGCAGTTCTTC.

This clonotype was counted only a few times. J is TRBJ1-1 and V is TRBV11-2; D remains unclear. The CDR3 spans 13 residues. Trimming left V 5 bases short and J 7 bases short, with 14 bases between. Germline assignment: CDR1 SGHAT and CDR2 FQNNGV. The CDR3 spells CASSRAAHFEAFF. CDR3 bases: TGTGCCAGCAGCCGGGCGGCACATTTTGAAGCTTTCTTT.

V gene TRBV21-1 combines with J gene TRBJ2-1. TRBV21-1 is reported as a pseudogene. This CDR3 is 11 amino acids long. The CDR3 sequence is CASLHNREQFF. The CDR3 DNA reads TGTGCCAGTCTCCATAACCGGGAGCAGTTCTTC.

The DNA of the CDR3 is TGTGCCAGCAGCTTAGCGGCCAAAAACATTCAGTACTTC. It codes for CASSLAAKNIQYF. The chain employs TRBV7-3 and TRBJ2-4, with D unresolved. V shed 2 bases and J shed 1 base, with 3 bases lying between them. This CDR3 spans 13 amino acids. CDR1 and CDR2 (germline): SGHTA, FQGTGA.

This clonotype was picked up a small number of times. The chain joins TRBV20-1 to TRBJ1-1, with 9 bases lining up with TRBD1. The CDR3 covers 14 residues. Looked up from germline, CDR1 is DFQATT and CDR2 is SNEGSKA (reference sequence). V was clipped by 2 bases and J by 4 bases; unmatched bases: 5. DNA for the CDR3: TGCAGTGCTAGAAGGGACAGGGCGGGCACTGAAGCTTTCTTT. Protein sequence: CSARRDRAGTEAFF.

This clonotype was counted a few times. V usage is TRBV6-1 and J usage is TRBJ1-2; TRBD1 aligns across 8 bases. CDR1 is MNHNS, CDR2 SASEGT, per germline. The CDR3 spans 13 residues. With 6 bases clipped from V and 8 bases from J, the junction kept 8 bases outside the gene matches. CDR3 region: CASSGQGRSGYTF. The CDR3 region has the DNA TGTGCCAGCAGCGGACAGGGTCGTAGCGGCTACACCTTC.

Ten or more counts support this clonotype. The J gene is TRBJ2-7, the V gene TRBV4-3; 10 positions agree with TRBD2. Germline-derived CDR1 and CDR2 are LGHNA and YSLEER. The CDR3 loop spans 17 amino acids. V was clipped by 0 bases and J by 3 bases; unmatched bases: 8. The CDR3 nucleotides read TGCGCCAGCAGCCAAGATGTACTAGCGGGAAGTTTCTACGAGCAGTACTTC. Translation gives CASSQDVLAGSFYEQYF.

V usage is TRBV5-1 and J usage is TRBJ2-5; D might be TRBD1 or TRBD2, each matching 5 bases. This CDR3 has 18 amino acids. V was trimmed by 2 bases and J by 5 bases, leaving 25 bases between them. Germline CDR1 is SGHRS and CDR2 is YFSETQ. The CDR3 loop reads CASSFFGGRVSSMETQYF. CDR3 coding DNA: TGCGCCAGCAGCTTTTTCGGAGGCAGGGTGAGCTCGATGGAGACCCAGTACTTC.

This clonotype was counted a few times. This sequence joins TRBV7-9 and TRBJ2-1; no firm D call. Trimming took 0 bases from V and 0 from J, leaving 12 bases between them. From germline, CDR1 is SEHNR and CDR2 FQNEAQ (reference sequence). The CDR3 length is 17 residues. DNA for the CDR3: TGTGCCAGCAGCTTAGCGAGGAGCGTCCGCTCCTACAATGAGCAGTTCTTC. This encodes CASSLARSVRSYNEQFF.

This clonotype was seen a few times. In DNA form, the CDR3 reads TGTGCCAGAGGCGGGGGCACAGGGGAAATCCACCAGCATTTT. Translating gives CARGGGTGEIHQHF. The rearrangement links TRBV21-1 to TRBJ1-5; TRBD1, the table's D call, was not compared with the DNA. TRBV21-1 has pseudogene status. The length of the CDR3 is 14 residues.

The chain couples TRBV20-1 to TRBJ2-3; D might be TRBD2 (6 bases). The V end lost 0 bases, the J end lost 5 bases, and 15 bases lay between the germline ends. Germline V gene lookup returns CDR1 DFQATT and CDR2 SNEGSKA (reference sequence). The CDR3 is made up of 15 amino acids. The CDR3 sequence is CSARDRTGDEDTQYF. The CDR3 bases are TGCAGTGCTAGAGATCGGACGGGAGATGAAGATACGCAGTATTTT.

This chain connects TRBV27 to TRBJ2-2; either TRBD1 or TRBD2 may fit D (6 bases each). The ends were cut back, 6 bases at V and 5 bases at J, with 13 bases in the middle. Germline assignment: CDR1 MNHEY and CDR2 SMNVEV (reference sequence). This CDR3 region has 14 residues. DNA of the CDR3: TGTGCCAGCAGAGGGGGGCATTGGACCGGGGAGCTGTTTTTT. Encoded protein: CASRGGHWTGELFF.